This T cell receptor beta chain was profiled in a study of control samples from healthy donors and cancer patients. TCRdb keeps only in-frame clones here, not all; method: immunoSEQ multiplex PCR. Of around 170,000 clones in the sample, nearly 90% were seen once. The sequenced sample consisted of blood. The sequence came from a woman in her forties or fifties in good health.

In nucleotides, the CDR3 is TGCGCCAGCAGCCAAGCTAATGGGGCGGGCTATGGCTACACCTTC. It is translated as CASSQANGAGYGYTF. The rearrangement joins TRBV4-3 to TRBJ1-2; D might be TRBD1 (5 bases). V lost 1 base and J 4 bases, leaving 13 bases between the germline ends. The germline V gene encodes CDR1 LGHNA and CDR2 YSLEER. The CDR3 is 15 residues long.